The 5 T cell receptor beta chains below all came from one sample that was sequenced in a study of cytomegalovirus exposure and HLA in healthy donors. Primers for the PCR totalled 60 Vbeta and 13 Jbeta. Libraries were prepared by immunoSEQ multiplex PCR; TCRdb keeps only in-frame clonotypes and omits some of them. Of 150,000 to 200,000 clones in the sample, roughly 70% are singletons; the top ten hold less than 1.6%. Specimen: PBMCs. These receptor sequences come from a girl aged 5-17 years in good health and CMV-seronegative.

The chain uses TRBV4-1 and TRBJ2-4; TRBD2 is a possible D gene (6 bases). Germline CDR1 MGHRA, CDR2 YSYEKL. The length of the CDR3 is 15 residues. V lost 4 bases to trimming and J lost 1 base, with 11 bases between them. In nucleotides, the CDR3 is TGCGCCAGCAGCCTTCCCACTAGCGCCAAAAACATTCAGTACTTC. Protein: CASSLPTSAKNIQYF.

The genes are TRBV19 and TRBJ2-6; 8 bases agree with TRBD1. Trimming at V came to 0 bases and at J to 1 base, leaving 8 bases not matched to a gene. Looked up from germline, CDR1 is LNHDA and CDR2 is SQIVND (reference sequence). This CDR3 is 19 amino acids long. This CDR3 reads CASSIDRAGGGSGANVLTF. CDR3 in DNA: TGTGCCAGTAGTATAGATAGGGCAGGGGGCGGTTCTGGGGCCAACGTCCTGACTTTC. Filled out from reference TRBV19 and TRBJ2-6, the complete variable domain reads DGGITQSPKYLFRKEGQNVTLSCEQNLNHDAMYWYRQDPGQGLRLIYYSQIVNDFQKGDIAEGYSVSREKKESFPLTVTSAQKNPTAFYLCASSIDRAGGGSGANVLTFGAGSRLTVL.

The CDR3: CASSVTSGETQYF. Here the CDR3 DNA reads TGTGCCAGCAGTGTAACTAGCGGGGAGACCCAGTACTTC. V usage is TRBV6-1 and J usage is TRBJ2-5; 9 bases are shared with TRBD2. Germline assignment: CDR1 MNHNS and CDR2 SASEGT. The ends lost 4 bases at V and 5 bases at J; junction bases unmatched: 2. The CDR3 runs to 13 residues.

This clone was seen more than once but under ten times. The chain uses TRBV5-6 and TRBJ1-4; 9 bases align to TRBD1. Losses at the gene ends were 1 base for V and 7 bases for J; bases not matched to a gene: 5. This CDR3 has 15 residues. CDR1 and CDR2 (germline): SGHDT, YYEEEE. The CDR3 nucleotides are TGTGCCAGCAGCTTGTCAGGGACAGGGCCTGAAAAACTGTTTTTT. This encodes CASSLSGTGPEKLFF.

The rearrangement joins TRBV6-5 to TRBJ1-4, with 7 bases that match TRBD1. J lost 8 bases, V lost 10 bases, and 4 bases had no gene match. This CDR3 spans 11 amino acids. Germline assignment: CDR1 MNHEY and CDR2 SVGAGI. The CDR3 spells CAIIQGEKLFF. CDR3 DNA sequence: TGTGCCATCATACAGGGGGAAAAACTGTTTTTT.